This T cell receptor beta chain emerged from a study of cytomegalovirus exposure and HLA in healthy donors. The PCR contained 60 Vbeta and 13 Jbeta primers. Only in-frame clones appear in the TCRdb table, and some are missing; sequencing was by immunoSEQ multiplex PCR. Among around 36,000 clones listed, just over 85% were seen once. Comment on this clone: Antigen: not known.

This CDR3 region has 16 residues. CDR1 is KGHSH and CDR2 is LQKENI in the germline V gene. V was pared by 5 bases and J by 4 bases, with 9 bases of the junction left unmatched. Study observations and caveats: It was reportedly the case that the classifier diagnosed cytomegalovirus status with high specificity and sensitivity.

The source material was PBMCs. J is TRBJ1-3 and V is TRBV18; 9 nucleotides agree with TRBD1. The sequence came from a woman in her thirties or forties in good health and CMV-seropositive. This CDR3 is CASSLTPGTGGNTIYF. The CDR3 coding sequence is TGTGCCAGCTCATTGACGCCCGGGACAGGGGGAAACACCATATATTTT.